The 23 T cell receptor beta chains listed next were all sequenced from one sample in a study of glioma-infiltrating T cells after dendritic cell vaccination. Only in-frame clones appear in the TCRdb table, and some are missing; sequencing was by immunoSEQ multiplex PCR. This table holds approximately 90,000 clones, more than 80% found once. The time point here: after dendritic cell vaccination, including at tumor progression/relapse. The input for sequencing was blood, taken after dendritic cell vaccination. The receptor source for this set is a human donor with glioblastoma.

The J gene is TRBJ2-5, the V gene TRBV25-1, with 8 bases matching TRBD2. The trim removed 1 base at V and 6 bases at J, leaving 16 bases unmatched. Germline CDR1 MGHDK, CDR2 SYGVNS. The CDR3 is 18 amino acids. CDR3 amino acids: CASSEWEGEWGSGKTQYF. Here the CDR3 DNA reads TGTGCCAGCAGTGAATGGGAGGGAGAGTGGGGTAGCGGGAAGACCCAGTACTTC.

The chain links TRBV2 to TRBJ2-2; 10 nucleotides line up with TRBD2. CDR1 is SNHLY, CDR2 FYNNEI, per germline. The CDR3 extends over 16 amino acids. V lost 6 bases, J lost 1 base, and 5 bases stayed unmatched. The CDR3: CASRGPSGGNTGELFF. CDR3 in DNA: TGTGCCAGCAGGGGCCCTAGCGGGGGGAACACCGGGGAGCTGTTTTTT.

The CDR3 is CASSLGARGQTEAFF. The DNA of the CDR3 is TGTGCCAGCAGCTTGGGGGCCAGGGGGCAAACTGAAGCTTTCTTT. The chain recombines TRBV5-4 with TRBJ1-1, with TRBD1 matching over 8 bases. The length of the CDR3 is 15 residues. V trimming: 0 bases; J trimming: 5 bases; junction bases outside the gene matches: 6. The V gene's germline CDR1 is SGHNT and CDR2 YYREEE (reference sequence). Using reference TRBV5-4 and TRBJ1-1 for the parts outside the CDR3, the full variable domain is ETGVTQSPTHLIKTRGQQVTLRCSSQSGHNTVSWYQQALGQGPQFIFQYYREEENGRGNFPPRFSGLQFPNYSSELNVNALELDDSALYLCASSLGARGQTEAFFGQGTRLTVV.

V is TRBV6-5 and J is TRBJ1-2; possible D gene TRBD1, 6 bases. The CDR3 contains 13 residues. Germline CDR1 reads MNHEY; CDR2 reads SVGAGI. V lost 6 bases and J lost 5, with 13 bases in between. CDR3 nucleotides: TGTGCCAGCAGACAAGACAGGAAGTATGGCTACACCTTC. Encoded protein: CASRQDRKYGYTF.

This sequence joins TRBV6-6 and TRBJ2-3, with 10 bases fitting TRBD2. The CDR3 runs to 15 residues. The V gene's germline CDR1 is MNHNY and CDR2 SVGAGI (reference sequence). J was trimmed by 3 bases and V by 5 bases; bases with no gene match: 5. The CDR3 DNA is TGTGCCAGCAGTATTGGGACTAGCGCGACAGATACGCAGTATTTT. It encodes CASSIGTSATDTQYF.

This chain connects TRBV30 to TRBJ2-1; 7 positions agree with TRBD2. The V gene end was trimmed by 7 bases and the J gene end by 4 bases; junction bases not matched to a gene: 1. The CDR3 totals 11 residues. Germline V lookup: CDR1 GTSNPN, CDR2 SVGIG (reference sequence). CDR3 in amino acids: CASSGYNEQFF. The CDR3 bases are TGTGCCTCTAGCGGTTACAATGAGCAGTTCTTC.

The CDR3 sequence is CASSGDWAYGYTF. The CDR3, as DNA: TGCGCCAGCAGCGGCGATTGGGCTTATGGCTACACCTTC. V is TRBV5-1 and J is TRBJ1-2, with D unresolved. The CDR3 loop spans 13 amino acids. The germline gives CDR1 SGHRS, CDR2 YFSETQ. The V and J ends lost 4 bases and 5 bases respectively, with 12 bases between them.

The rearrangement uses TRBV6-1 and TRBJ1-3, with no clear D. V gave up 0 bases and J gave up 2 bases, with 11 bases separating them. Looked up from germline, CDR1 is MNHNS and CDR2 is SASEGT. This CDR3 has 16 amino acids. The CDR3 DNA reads TGTGCCAGCAGTGAAGCTTGGGCACAAACTGGAAACACCATATATTTT. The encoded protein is CASSEAWAQTGNTIYF.

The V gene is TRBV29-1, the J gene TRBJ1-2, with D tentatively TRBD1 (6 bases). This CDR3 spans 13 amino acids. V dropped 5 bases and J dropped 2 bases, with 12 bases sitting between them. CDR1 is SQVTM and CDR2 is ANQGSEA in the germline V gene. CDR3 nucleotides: TGCAGCGTTCGATTCCAGGGGAACTATGGCTACACCTTC. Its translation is CSVRFQGNYGYTF.

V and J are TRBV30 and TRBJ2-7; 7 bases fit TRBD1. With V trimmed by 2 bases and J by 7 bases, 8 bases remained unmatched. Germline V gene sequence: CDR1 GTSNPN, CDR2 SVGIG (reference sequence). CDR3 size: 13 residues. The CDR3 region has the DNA TGTGCCTGGAGTACGTCAGGGGGAAGGGAGCAGTACGTC. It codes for CAWSTSGGREQYV.

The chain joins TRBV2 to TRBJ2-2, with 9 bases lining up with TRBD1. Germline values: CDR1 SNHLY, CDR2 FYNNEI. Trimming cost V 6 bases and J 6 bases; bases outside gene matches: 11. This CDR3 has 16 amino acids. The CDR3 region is CASSGTGLKMAGELFF. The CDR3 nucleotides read TGTGCCAGCAGCGGGACAGGGTTAAAAATGGCCGGGGAGCTGTTTTTT.

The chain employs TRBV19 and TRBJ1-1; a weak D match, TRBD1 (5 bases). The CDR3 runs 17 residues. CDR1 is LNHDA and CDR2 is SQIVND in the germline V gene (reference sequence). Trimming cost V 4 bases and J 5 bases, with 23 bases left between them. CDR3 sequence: CASSRWGSYGSLTEAFF. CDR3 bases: TGTGCCAGTAGTAGATGGGGCTCATACGGGAGCCTTACTGAAGCTTTCTTT.

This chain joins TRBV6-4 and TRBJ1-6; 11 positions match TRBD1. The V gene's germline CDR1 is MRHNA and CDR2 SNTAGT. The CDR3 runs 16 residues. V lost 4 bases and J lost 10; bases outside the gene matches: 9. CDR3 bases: TGTGCCAGCAGTGTCACCCCGGGACAGGGGGACTCACCCCTCCACTTT. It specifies CASSVTPGQGDSPLHF.

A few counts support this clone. The CDR3 DNA reads as TGTGCCAGCGCTCGGACAGGGGGGAACACTGAAGCTTTCTTT. This sequence encodes CASARTGGNTEAFF. This chain connects TRBV6-6 to TRBJ1-1; TRBD1 matches at 10 bases. The CDR3 consists of 14 residues. The V gene's germline CDR1 is MNHNY and CDR2 SVGAGI (reference sequence). V lost 8 bases, J lost 1 base, and 4 bases stayed unmatched.

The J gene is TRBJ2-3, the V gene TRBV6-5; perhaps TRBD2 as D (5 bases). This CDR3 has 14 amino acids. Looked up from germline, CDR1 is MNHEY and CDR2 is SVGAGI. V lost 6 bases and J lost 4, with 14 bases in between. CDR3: CASSPRGSADTQYF. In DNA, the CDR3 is TGTGCCAGCAGCCCCCGTGGGAGTGCAGATACGCAGTATTTT.

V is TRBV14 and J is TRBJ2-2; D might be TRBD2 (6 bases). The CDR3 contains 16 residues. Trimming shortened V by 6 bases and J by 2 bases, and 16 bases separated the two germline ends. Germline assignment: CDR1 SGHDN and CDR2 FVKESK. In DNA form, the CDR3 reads TGTGCCAGCAGAGGTTGGGGGGAGCGAAACACCGGGGAGCTGTTTTTT. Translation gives CASRGWGERNTGELFF.

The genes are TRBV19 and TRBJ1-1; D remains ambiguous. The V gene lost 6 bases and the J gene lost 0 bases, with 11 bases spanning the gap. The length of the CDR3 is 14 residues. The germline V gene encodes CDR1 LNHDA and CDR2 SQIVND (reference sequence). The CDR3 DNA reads TGTGCCAGTAGGAGTTTTCCACTGAACACTGAAGCTTTCTTT. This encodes CASRSFPLNTEAFF.

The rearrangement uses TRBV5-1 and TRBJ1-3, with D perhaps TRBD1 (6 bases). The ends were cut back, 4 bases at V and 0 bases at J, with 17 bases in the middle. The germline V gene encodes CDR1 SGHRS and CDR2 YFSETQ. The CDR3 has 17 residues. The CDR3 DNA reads TGCGCCAGCAGCCCCCGGGAGGGGGGGAACTCTGGAAACACCATATATTTT. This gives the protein CASSPREGGNSGNTIYF.

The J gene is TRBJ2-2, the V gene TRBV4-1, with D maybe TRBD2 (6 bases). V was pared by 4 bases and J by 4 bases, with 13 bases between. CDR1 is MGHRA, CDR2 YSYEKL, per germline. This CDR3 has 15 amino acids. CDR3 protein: CASSPRTGVTGELFF. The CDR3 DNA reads TGCGCCAGCAGCCCACGTACGGGAGTCACCGGGGAGCTGTTTTTT.

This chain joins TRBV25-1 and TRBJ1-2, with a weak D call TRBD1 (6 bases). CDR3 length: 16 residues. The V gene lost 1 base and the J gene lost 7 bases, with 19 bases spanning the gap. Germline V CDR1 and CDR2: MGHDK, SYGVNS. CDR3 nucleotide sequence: TGTGCCAGCAGTGAATGGGGGCAGGGGTTCACGACTGGCTACACCTTC. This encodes CASSEWGQGFTTGYTF.

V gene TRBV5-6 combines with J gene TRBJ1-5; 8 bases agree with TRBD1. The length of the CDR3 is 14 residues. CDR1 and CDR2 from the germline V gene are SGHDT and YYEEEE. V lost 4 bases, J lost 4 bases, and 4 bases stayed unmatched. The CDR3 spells CASSRDRWNQPQHF. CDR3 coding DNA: TGTGCCAGCAGCCGGGACAGGTGGAATCAGCCCCAGCATTTT.

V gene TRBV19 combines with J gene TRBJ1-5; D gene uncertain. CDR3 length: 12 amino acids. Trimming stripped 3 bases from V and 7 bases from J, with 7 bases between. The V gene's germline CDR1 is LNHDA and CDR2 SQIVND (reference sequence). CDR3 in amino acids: CASSMAWQPQHF. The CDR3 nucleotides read TGTGCCAGTAGTATGGCTTGGCAGCCCCAGCATTTT. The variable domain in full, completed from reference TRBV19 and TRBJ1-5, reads DGGITQSPKYLFRKEGQNVTLSCEQNLNHDAMYWYRQDPGQGLRLIYYSQIVNDFQKGDIAEGYSVSREKKESFPLTVTSAQKNPTAFYLCASSMAWQPQHFGDGTRLSIL.

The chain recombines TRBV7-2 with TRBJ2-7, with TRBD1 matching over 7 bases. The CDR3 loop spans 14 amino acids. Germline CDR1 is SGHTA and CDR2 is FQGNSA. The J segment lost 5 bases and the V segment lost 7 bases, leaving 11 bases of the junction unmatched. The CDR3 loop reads CASIKSTGSDEQYF. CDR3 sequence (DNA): TGTGCCAGCATCAAATCGACAGGGAGCGACGAGCAGTACTTC. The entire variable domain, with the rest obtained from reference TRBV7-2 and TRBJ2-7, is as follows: GAGVSQSPSNKVTEKGKDVELRCDPISGHTALYWYRQSLGQGLEFLIYFQGNSAPDKSGLPSDRFSAERTGGSVSTLTIQRTQQEDSAVYLCASIKSTGSDEQYFGPGTRLTVT.